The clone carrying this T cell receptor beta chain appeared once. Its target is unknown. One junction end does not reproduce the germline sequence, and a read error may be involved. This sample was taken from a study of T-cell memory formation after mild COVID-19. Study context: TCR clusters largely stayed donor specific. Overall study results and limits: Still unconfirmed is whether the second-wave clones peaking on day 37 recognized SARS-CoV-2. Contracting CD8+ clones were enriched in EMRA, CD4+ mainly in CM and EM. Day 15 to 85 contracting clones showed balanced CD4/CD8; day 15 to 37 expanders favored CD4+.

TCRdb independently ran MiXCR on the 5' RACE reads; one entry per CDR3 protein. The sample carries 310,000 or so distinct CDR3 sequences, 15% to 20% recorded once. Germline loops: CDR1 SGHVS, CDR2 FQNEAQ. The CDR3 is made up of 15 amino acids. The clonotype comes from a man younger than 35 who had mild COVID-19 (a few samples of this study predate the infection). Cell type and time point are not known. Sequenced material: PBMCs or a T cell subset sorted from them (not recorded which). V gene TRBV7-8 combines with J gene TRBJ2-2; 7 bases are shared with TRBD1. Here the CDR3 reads CASREDRANTVELFF. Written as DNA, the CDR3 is TGTGCCAGCAGGGAAGACAGGGCGAACACCGTGGAGCTGTTTTTT.